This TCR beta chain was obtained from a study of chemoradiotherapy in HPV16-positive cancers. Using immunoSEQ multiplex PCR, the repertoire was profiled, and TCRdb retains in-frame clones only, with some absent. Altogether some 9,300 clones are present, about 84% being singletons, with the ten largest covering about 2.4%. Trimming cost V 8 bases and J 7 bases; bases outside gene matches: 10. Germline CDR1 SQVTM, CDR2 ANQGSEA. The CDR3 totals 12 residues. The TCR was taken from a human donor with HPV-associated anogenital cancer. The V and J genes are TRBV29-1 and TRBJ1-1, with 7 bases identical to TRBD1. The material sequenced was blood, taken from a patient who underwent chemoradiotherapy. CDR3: CSPGQWGGEAFF. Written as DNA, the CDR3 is TGCAGCCCGGGACAGTGGGGAGGTGAAGCTTTCTTT.